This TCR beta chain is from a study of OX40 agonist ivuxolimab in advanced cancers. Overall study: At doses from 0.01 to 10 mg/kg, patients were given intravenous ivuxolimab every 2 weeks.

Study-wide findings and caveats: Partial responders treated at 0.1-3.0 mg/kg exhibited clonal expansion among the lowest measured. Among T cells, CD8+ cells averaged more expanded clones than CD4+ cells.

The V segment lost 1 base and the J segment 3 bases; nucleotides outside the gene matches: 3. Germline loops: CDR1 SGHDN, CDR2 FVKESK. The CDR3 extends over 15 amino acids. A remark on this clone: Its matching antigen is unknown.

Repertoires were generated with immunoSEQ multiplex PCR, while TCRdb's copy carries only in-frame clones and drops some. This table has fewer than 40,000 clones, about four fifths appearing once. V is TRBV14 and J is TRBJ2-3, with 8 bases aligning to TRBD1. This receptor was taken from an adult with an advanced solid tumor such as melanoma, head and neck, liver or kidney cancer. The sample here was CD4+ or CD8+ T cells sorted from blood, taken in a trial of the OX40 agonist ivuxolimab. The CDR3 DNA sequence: TGTGCCAGCAGCCAAGGACAGGGGAGGACAGATACGCAGTATTTT. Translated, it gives CASSQGQGRTDTQYF.